The 8 T cell receptor beta chains below were found in one sample sequenced in a study of T-cell reconstitution after alpha-beta-depleted transplantation in children. As it was prepared, the TCRbeta library received unique molecular identifiers. One entry per CDR3 protein, called by TCRdb with MiXCR from the PCR reads. The table lists over 200,000 distinct CDR3 sequences, about a tenth of them singletons. Sequenced here: PBMCs, sampled before TCRalphabeta/CD19-depleted stem cell transplant. These receptors were taken from a child less than two years old with acute myeloid leukemia, due to receive a stem cell transplant.

Ten or more counts support this clonotype. V and J are TRBV3-1 and TRBJ2-5; no firm D call. There are 13 residues in the CDR3. V lost 3 bases and J lost 5, with 10 bases in between. Germline V gives CDR1 LGHDT, CDR2 YNNKEL (reference sequence). This chain's CDR3 is CASSHEASETQYF. The CDR3 DNA is TGTGCCAGCAGCCACGAGGCGTCCGAGACCCAGTACTTC.

This clonotype was counted ten times or more. The V gene is TRBV25-1, the J gene TRBJ1-1; D is uncertain. The V gene lost 2 bases and the J gene lost 6 bases, with 13 bases spanning the gap. The CDR3 is 14 amino acids. Germline values: CDR1 MGHDK, CDR2 SYGVNS. For the CDR3, the DNA is TGTGCCAGCAGTGAAGGTACGCCGGACTCTGAAGCTTTCTTT. It is translated as CASSEGTPDSEAFF.

A note on this clonotype: Sequence at one end of the junction differs from germline and may be a read error. The V gene is TRBV18, the J gene TRBJ1-2; D ambiguous. This CDR3 contains 16 residues. CDR1 and CDR2 (germline): KGHSH, LQKENI. CDR3 nucleotide sequence: TGTGCCAGCTCACCACCGCCAGGCAACTTAAACTATGACTACACCTTC. Protein product: CASSPPPGNLNYDYTF. The full variable domain, its missing parts supplied by reference TRBV18 and TRBJ1-2, is NAGVMQNPRHLVRRRGQEARLRCSPMKGHSHVYWYRQLPEEGLKFMVYLQKENIIDESGMPKERFSAEFPKEGPSILRIQQVVRGDSAAYFCASSPPPGNLNYDYTFGSGTRLTVV.

In this sample, this clonotype turned up many times. The V call is TRBV20-1, the J call TRBJ2-1; D gene ambiguous. Germline CDR1 is DFQATT and CDR2 is SNEGSKA (reference sequence). CDR3 length: 10 residues. V was clipped by 5 bases and J by 7 bases, with 6 bases between them. This CDR3 is CSAFRNEQFF. In nucleotides, the CDR3 is TGCAGTGCTTTTAGGAATGAGCAGTTCTTC.

This clonotype was picked up many times. J is TRBJ1-6 and V is TRBV12-3 or TRBV12-4, with D hard to call. The CDR3 covers 12 residues. Trimming pared 4 bases from V and 7 bases from J, leaving 5 bases between. Here the CDR3 reads CASSSWNSPLHF. Here the CDR3 DNA reads TGTGCCAGCAGTTCCTGGAATTCACCCCTCCACTTT.

This clonotype was recorded at least ten times. This chain joins TRBV5-4 and TRBJ2-7; D remains unclear. V was shortened by 0 bases and J by 0 bases, with 7 bases between the two germline ends. CDR1 SGHNT and CDR2 YYREEE come from the germline V gene (reference sequence). CDR3 size: 14 residues. This CDR3 reads CASSLVGYSYEQYF. The CDR3 DNA reads TGTGCCAGCAGCTTGGTGGGCTACTCCTACGAGCAGTACTTC.

This clonotype was recorded many times. The CDR3 nucleotides are TGCGCCAGCACCCTCGAGGTAGCGGGATCTAATGAGCAGTTCTTC. Its translation: CASTLEVAGSNEQFF. The rearrangement links TRBV5-1 to TRBJ2-1; the match to TRBD2 covers 8 bases. Germline V lookup: CDR1 SGHRS, CDR2 YFSETQ. The CDR3 extends over 15 amino acids. V shed 6 bases and J 7 bases; nucleotides not matched to a gene: 12.

This clonotype was counted ten times or more. This CDR3 reads CASSLGEQPQHF. In DNA form, the CDR3 reads TGTGCCAGCAGCTTGGGGGAACAGCCCCAGCATTTT. The chain employs TRBV5-5 and TRBJ1-5, with D unclear. Germline CDR1 and CDR2: SGHKS and YYEKEE (reference sequence). CDR3 length: 12 residues. The V and J ends lost 0 bases and 7 bases respectively, with 5 bases between them.